The clone carrying this T cell receptor beta chain was seen a single time. The antigen remains undetermined. This PCR relied on a set of 60 Vbeta primers and 13 Jbeta primers. TCRdb's table, derived via immunoSEQ multiplex PCR, lists solely in-frame clones and lacks some. The sample comprises 100,000 to 150,000 clones, about 81% of which are singletons, and about 1.1% rests with the top ten. This entry belongs to a study of cytomegalovirus exposure and HLA in healthy donors. The study, taken as a whole, reports: A classifier reportedly called cytomegalovirus status with high sensitivity and specificity. What a later analysis showed was that several of the most significant clusters appeared linked to common viral pathogens.

Those who donated were healthy bone marrow donors. The sample was PBMCs. The sequence derives from a young woman in good health and CMV-seronegative.

This CDR3 is CASSSGGTSGGVEETQYF. In DNA, the CDR3 is TGCGCCAGCAGCTCAGGGGGGACTAGCGGGGGTGTAGAAGAGACCCAGTACTTC. This chain joins TRBV5-1 and TRBJ2-5, with 14 bases that match TRBD2. Germline-derived CDR1 and CDR2 are SGHRS and YFSETQ. The CDR3 contains 18 residues. V lost 3 bases and J lost 3; bases outside the gene matches: 10.